The rows below give T cell receptor beta chains drawn from one sample of a study of blood T cell repertoires in COVID-19. Generated by immunoSEQ multiplex PCR, the TCRdb table keeps only in-frame clones and is missing some. The sample has roughly 56,000 clones, 90% seen once. Source material: peripheral blood. These TCRs come from a man aged 60-69 years with active COVID-19. CDR3s include the opening cysteine and the closing phenylalanine or tryptophan. The order of the fields is V gene, clone size, D gene, CDR3 length, J gene, CDR3 protein, CDR3 DNA. A D gene is named only where the DNA matches it firmly. The size entry is marked missing in some rows and otherwise reads once, few, many or a size class.

v_gene: TRBV4-2
abundance: -
d_gene: TRBD2
len: 17
j_gene: TRBJ2-3
CDR3aa: CASSQEGASGGTDTQYF
CDR3nt: TGTGCCAGCAGCCAAGAGGGGGCTAGCGGGGGGACAGATACGCAGTATTTT

v_gene: TRBV19
abundance: -
d_gene: TRBD2
len: 19
j_gene: TRBJ2-7
CDR3aa: CASSPPPGLAPKESYEQYF
CDR3nt: TGTGCCAGTAGTCCCCCCCCGGGACTAGCGCCAAAAGAATCCTACGAGCAGTACTTC

v_gene: TRBV6-1
abundance: -
d_gene: -
len: 12
j_gene: TRBJ2-2
CDR3aa: CASSESRVQLFF
CDR3nt: TGTGCCAGCAGTGAATCGCGAGTTCAGCTGTTTTTT

v_gene: TRBV11-3
abundance: -
d_gene: -
len: 13
j_gene: TRBJ2-1
CDR3aa: CASSLGLRDEQFF
CDR3nt: TGTGCCAGCAGCTTAGGCCTACGTGATGAGCAGTTCTTC

v_gene: TRBV28
abundance: -
d_gene: -
len: 13
j_gene: TRBJ2-7
CDR3aa: CASRERITNEQYF
CDR3nt: TGTGCCAGCAGAGAACGTATTACTAACGAGCAGTACTTC

v_gene: TRBV3-1/TRBV3-2
abundance: -
d_gene: -
len: 15
j_gene: TRBJ1-5
CDR3aa: CASSRTRQAREPQHF
CDR3nt: TGTGCCAGCAGCCGAACCCGACAGGCGAGGGAGCCCCAGCATTTT

v_gene: TRBV5-1
abundance: -
d_gene: -
len: 14
j_gene: TRBJ1-1
CDR3aa: CASSRRWGDTEAFF
CDR3nt: TGCGCCAGCAGCCGGAGGTGGGGGGACACTGAAGCTTTCTTT

v_gene: TRBV29-1
abundance: -
d_gene: TRBD1
len: 14
j_gene: TRBJ2-7
CDR3aa: CSVEAGQGSGEQYF
CDR3nt: TGCAGCGTTGAGGCTGGACAGGGATCGGGCGAGCAGTACTTC

v_gene: TRBV6-6
abundance: -
d_gene: TRBD2
len: 13
j_gene: TRBJ2-1
CDR3aa: CAGGGGRGNEQFF
CDR3nt: TGTGCCGGGGGCGGCGGGAGGGGGAATGAGCAGTTCTTC

v_gene: TRBV18
abundance: -
d_gene: -
len: 17
j_gene: TRBJ2-4
CDR3aa: CASSYTDSLLAKNIQYF
CDR3nt: TGTGCCAGCTCATACACTGACAGTCTTCTAGCCAAAAACATTCAGTACTTC

v_gene: TRBV7-2
abundance: -
d_gene: TRBD1
len: 15
j_gene: TRBJ1-1
CDR3aa: CASSLGGQGNTEAFF
CDR3nt: TGTGCCAGCAGCTTAGGCGGACAGGGGAACACTGAAGCTTTCTTT

v_gene: TRBV7-9
abundance: -
d_gene: TRBD1
len: 14
j_gene: TRBJ2-1
CDR3aa: CASSPTGEYNEQFF
CDR3nt: TGTGCCAGCAGCCCGACAGGGGAATACAATGAGCAGTTCTTC

v_gene: TRBV10-3
abundance: -
d_gene: -
len: 16
j_gene: TRBJ1-2
CDR3aa: CAISESGTDANYGYTF
CDR3nt: TGTGCCATCAGTGAGTCCGGGACTGACGCTAACTATGGCTACACCTTC

v_gene: TRBV18
abundance: -
d_gene: TRBD1
len: 14
j_gene: TRBJ2-7
CDR3aa: CASSRLPDRDEQYF
CDR3nt: TGTGCCAGCTCACGCCTACCGGACAGGGACGAGCAGTACTTC

v_gene: TRBV6-5
abundance: -
d_gene: -
len: 13
j_gene: TRBJ2-7
CDR3aa: CASKDSGWNEQYF
CDR3nt: TGTGCCAGCAAAGACTCAGGGTGGAACGAGCAGTACTTC

v_gene: TRBV5-1
abundance: -
d_gene: TRBD1
len: 13
j_gene: TRBJ1-2
CDR3aa: CASSPDRVNGYTF
CDR3nt: TGCGCCAGCAGTCCTGACAGGGTGAATGGCTACACCTTC

v_gene: TRBV11-3
abundance: -
d_gene: TRBD2
len: 13
j_gene: TRBJ2-5
CDR3aa: CASSQWGGETQYF
CDR3nt: TGTGCCAGCAGCCAATGGGGGGGGGAGACCCAGTACTTC

v_gene: TRBV5-4
abundance: once
d_gene: TRBD2
len: 17
j_gene: TRBJ2-2
CDR3aa: CASSGGTLAANTGELFF
CDR3nt: TGTGCCAGCAGCGGTGGGACTCTAGCGGCGAACACCGGGGAGCTGTTTTTT

v_gene: TRBV24-1
abundance: -
d_gene: -
len: 15
j_gene: TRBJ1-5
CDR3aa: CATSDRQGSNQPQHF
CDR3nt: TGTGCCACCAGTGATAGGCAGGGTAGCAATCAGCCCCAGCATTTT

v_gene: TRBV13
abundance: -
d_gene: -
len: 16
j_gene: TRBJ2-3
CDR3aa: CASSLTRGFLTDTQYF
CDR3nt: TGTGCCAGCAGCTTGACTAGAGGTTTCCTCACAGATACGCAGTATTTT